The present T cell receptor (beta chain) was sequenced within a study of human T cells and chemical hapten exposure (dated by TCRdb to 2020 to 2023). With respect to the entire study: For sensitization, 2% DPC in acetone was applied to a roughly 2 cm by roughly 2 cm area of upper inner arm skin. Throughout the study period of 20 to 30 weeks, patients also received therapeutic DPC doses to the scalp every week. Patch tests used Finn chambers with 0.01% DPC on the upper back, scored after 6 days by International Contact Dermatitis Research Group standards. Alopecia areata with under or over 50% scalp involvement, alopecia totalis and alopecia universalis were represented in the patient cohort, which was mostly female. The libraries were sequenced as a pool, and the TCR yield per sample differed mostly because of small variations in library volumes within the pool. This study followed changes in the peripheral blood TCR repertoire in vivo during primary and secondary sensitization of alopecia patients to the hapten diphenylcyclopropenone (DPC). Blood samples were taken from patients before sensitization (week 0) and at 2, 6 and about 24 weeks after DPC sensitization. Under 30 alopecia patients gave blood for TCR sequencing at one to four time points (pre-sensitization, 2, 6 and 24 weeks). Overall results and qualifications from the work: Patch test score was positively correlated with the number of PT1 expanded TCRs, with significance at thresholds 8, 16 and 32 but not at 4. DPC sensitization did not change how many TCRs were above 1 in 1000 frequency, and no evidence was found of alterations in global repertoire structure. Because every patient had alopecia, a presumed autoimmune disease, the patients' immune response might differ from that of healthy individuals. Expanded TCRs formed significantly more large CDR3 similarity clusters than pre-sensitization or healthy control sets, consistent with antigen-driven responses. After repeated subsampling, the strength of the expansion versus patch-test correlation and the threshold at which it became significant changed.

In regard to this clonotype: It has no known antigen specificity. Per-base quality was not reported, and no clone a single base away is much larger than it.

The sample's time point label is to be understood as: patch test 1, 2 weeks after DPC sensitization. The treatment or condition label here, explained by the study, means: therapeutic diphenylcyclopropenone sensitization with weekly scalp DPC. Blood at each patch-test visit was drawn before the patch test was applied. Patients were eligible if aged 18 to 70, diagnosed with alopecia and judged suitable for DPC therapy, and pregnant patients were excluded. Total RNA was isolated from unfractionated whole blood collected in Tempus Blood RNA tubes. The germline V gene encodes CDR1 MNHEY and CDR2 SMNVEV (reference sequence). Reading from cysteine to phenylalanine, the CDR3 counts 11 amino acids. The kept DNA is CDR3 alone, 33 bases in frame from the first base. V drops 6 bases and J drops 5 bases, leaving 8 bases in between. Libraries were prepared through RACE. The sequencing machine was a NextSeq 500. During library preparation, unique molecular identifiers were attached to individual cDNA molecules so that TCRs could be counted in a quantitative, reproducible way. From each blood RNA sample, both TCR alpha and TCR beta chains were sequenced. The source study handled its data this way. A median of about 89,000 TCRs per sample was observed, with a range of 23,224 to 690,600. The Decombinator software suite was used to annotate V, J and CDR3 in the TCR reads. To make PS versus PT1 abundance plots, every sample was subsampled to the same number of TCRs (28,000). Expanded TCRs were defined as absent before sensitization and observed at least eight times at the 2-week time point. TCRdb reran the public reads through fastp at Q25 and MiXCR, keeping productive beta chains. Each CDR3 protein appears once, grouped with its most common genes and DNA. The V and J calls were not made by the authors but by TCRdb's processing. For this sample there are 80,000 or so distinct CDR3 sequences; around 10% appear just once. The ten largest clones take up about 4% of the sample.

Recombination joined TRBV27 with TRBJ2-7; the D region possibly corresponds to TRBD1 (5 bases align). The TCR was taken from a woman between 50 and 59 years old with alopecia areata. Some clones in this sample may be carry-over from other donors' samples. The material sequenced was whole blood, taken in connection with sensitization to the hapten diphenylcyclopropenone (DPC). CDR3 loop: CASSTGNEQYF. Read as DNA, the sequence is TGTGCCAGCAGCACAGGTAACGAGCAGTACTTC.